The source of this T cell receptor (beta chain) is a study of T cell responses to AZD1222 COVID-19 vaccine. General study points: Only a handful of individuals given AZD1222 were seropositive at baseline.

The protocol was immunoSEQ multiplex PCR, while the TCRdb copy is restricted to in-frame clones and leaves out a portion. The table includes 85,000 to 120,000 clones, about 90% detected once. About this clone: Its antigen is unknown.

The CDR3 is made up of 16 amino acids. The V gene's germline CDR1 is MGHRA and CDR2 YSYEKL. V dropped 1 base and J dropped 3 bases, with 15 bases sitting between them. This TCR came from an adult in good health. Sequencing used peripheral blood, obtained on day 0 of AZD1222 vaccination. The chain is built from TRBV4-1 and TRBJ1-2, with a weak D call TRBD1 (6 bases). CDR3 sequence: CASSQVVAGADYGYTF. The DNA for the CDR3 is TGCGCCAGCAGCCAAGTTGTAGCGGGGGCGGACTATGGCTACACCTTC.